The T cell receptor beta chain under discussion was sequenced for a study of PD-L1 blockade in urothelial cancer. Study at large: From 0 to 3 prior chemotherapy regimens had been given to the patients. At 3 weeks (second dose) and 6 weeks after starting treatment, blood was analyzed.

The time point is: pretreatment peripheral blood. Patients each gave 1 to 8 samples, pretreatment and on-treatment. Germline lookup yields CDR1 SGHAT and CDR2 FQNNGV. The CDR3 is made up of 16 amino acids. After removal of 0 bases from V and 5 bases from J, the junction contained 7 bases not matched to a gene. Here immunoSEQ multiplex PCR was the method, and the copy in TCRdb shows in-frame clones only, minus some. The repertoire holds 35,000 to 50,000 clones, with about 84% as singletons. The starting material was PBMCs, obtained around atezolizumab (anti-PD-L1) treatment. This chain uses TRBV11-2 with TRBJ2-7; 10 nucleotides agree with TRBD2. The TCR originated in a man between 60 and 75 years old with urothelial cancer. The CDR3 DNA reads TGTGCCAGCAGCTTAGATCTTTTCCTAGCGGGGGACGAGCAGTACTTC. Translated: CASSLDLFLAGDEQYF.